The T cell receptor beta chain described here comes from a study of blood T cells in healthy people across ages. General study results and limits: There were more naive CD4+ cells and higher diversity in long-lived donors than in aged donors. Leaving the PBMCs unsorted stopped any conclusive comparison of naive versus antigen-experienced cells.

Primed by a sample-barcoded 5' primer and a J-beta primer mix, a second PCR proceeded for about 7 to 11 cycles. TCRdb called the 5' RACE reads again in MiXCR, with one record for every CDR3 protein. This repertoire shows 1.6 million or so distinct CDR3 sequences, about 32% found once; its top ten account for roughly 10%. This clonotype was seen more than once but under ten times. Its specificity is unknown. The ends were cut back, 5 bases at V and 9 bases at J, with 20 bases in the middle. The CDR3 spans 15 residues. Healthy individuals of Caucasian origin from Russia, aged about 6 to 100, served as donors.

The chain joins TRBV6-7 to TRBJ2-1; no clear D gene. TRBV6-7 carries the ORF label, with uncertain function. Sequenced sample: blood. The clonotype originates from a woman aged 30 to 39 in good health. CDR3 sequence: CASSRRSGPDGEQFF. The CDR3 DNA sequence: TGTGCCAGCAGTCGCCGGAGTGGGCCTGACGGTGAGCAGTTCTTC.